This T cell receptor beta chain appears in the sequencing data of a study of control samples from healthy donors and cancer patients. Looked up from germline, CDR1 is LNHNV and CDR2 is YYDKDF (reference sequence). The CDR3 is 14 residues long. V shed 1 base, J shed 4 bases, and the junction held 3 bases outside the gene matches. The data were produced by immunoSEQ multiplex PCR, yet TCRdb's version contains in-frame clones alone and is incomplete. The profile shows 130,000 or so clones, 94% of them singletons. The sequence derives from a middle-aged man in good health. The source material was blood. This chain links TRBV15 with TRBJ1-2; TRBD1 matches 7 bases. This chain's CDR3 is CATSRAGTVYGYTF. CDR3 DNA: TGTGCCACCAGCAGAGCCGGGACAGTCTATGGCTACACCTTC.